This T cell receptor (beta chain) derives from a study of cytomegalovirus exposure and HLA in healthy donors. The PCR ran on 60 Vbeta and 13 Jbeta primers. TCRdb keeps only in-frame clones here, not all; method: immunoSEQ multiplex PCR. Its table records roughly 75,000 clones. Turning to this clone: Its antigen is undetermined.

Trimming took 4 bases from V and 1 from J, leaving 9 bases between them. Germline loops: CDR1 SGHNT, CDR2 YENEEA. The CDR3 has 14 amino acids. Findings and limits, study-wide: An analysis that was carried out later associated 16,951 TCR beta sequences with HLA alleles at 0.05 false discovery rate. For most TCR beta V segments, an earlier analysis put the productive rate at about 87% or about 30% of the time. Later analysis reportedly placed an Asian-associated ancestry cluster below the roughly 700-donor mean in N-insertions. Differences between HLA loci emerged in a later analysis of TCR association rates, with DRB1 most and HLA-C fewest.

This chain joins TRBV11-3 and TRBJ2-3; possible D gene TRBD1, 6 bases. The sample taken for sequencing was PBMCs. This sequence was found in a boy between 10 and 17 years old in good health and CMV-seronegative. The CDR3 nucleotides are TGTGCCAGCAGCTACGGACAGCGCACAGATACGCAGTATTTT. Protein: CASSYGQRTDTQYF.